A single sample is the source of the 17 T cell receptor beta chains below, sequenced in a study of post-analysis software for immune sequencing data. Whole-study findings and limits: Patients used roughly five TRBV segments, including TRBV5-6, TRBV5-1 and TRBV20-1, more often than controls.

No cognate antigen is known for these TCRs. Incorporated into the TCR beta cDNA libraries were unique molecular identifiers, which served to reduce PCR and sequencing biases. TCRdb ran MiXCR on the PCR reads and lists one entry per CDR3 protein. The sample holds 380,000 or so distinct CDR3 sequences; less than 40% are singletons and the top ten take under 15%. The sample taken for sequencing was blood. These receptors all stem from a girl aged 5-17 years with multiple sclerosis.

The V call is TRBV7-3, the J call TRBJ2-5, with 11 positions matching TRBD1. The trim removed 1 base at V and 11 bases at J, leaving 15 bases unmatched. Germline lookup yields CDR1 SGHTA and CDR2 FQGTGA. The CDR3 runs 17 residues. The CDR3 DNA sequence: TGTGCCAGCAGCTTAAGACCGGGGACAGGGGGGGAGAATGAGCAGTACTTC. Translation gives CASSLRPGTGGENEQYF.

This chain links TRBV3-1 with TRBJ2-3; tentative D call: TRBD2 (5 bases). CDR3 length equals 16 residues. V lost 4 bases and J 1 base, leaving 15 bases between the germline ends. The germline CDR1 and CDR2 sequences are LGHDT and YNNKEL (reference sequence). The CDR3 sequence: CASSRDYIPGTDTQYF. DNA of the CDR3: TGTGCCAGCAGCCGAGACTACATTCCTGGCACAGATACGCAGTATTTT.

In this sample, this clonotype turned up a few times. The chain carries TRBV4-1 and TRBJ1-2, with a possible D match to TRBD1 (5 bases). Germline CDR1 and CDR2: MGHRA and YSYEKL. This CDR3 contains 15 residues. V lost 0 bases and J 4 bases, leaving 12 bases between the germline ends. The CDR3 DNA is TGCGCCAGCAGCCAAGACCCGGGGGGGACCTATGGCTACACCTTC. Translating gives CASSQDPGGTYGYTF.

The DNA for the CDR3 is TGCAGCGTTGAAGGGGAGCCCAACTATGGCTACACCTTC. It codes for CSVEGEPNYGYTF. The chain is built from TRBV29-1 and TRBJ1-2; D ambiguous. The CDR3 sequence is 13 residues long. Per the germline V gene, CDR1 is SQVTM and CDR2 is ANQGSEA. The V gene lost 1 base and the J gene lost 2 bases, with 8 bases spanning the gap. Drawing the rest from reference TRBV29-1 and TRBJ1-2, the complete variable domain is SAVISQKPSRDICQRGTSLTIQCQVDSQVTMMFWYRQQPGQSLTLIATANQGSEATYESGFVIDKFPISRPNLTFSTLTVSNMSPEDSSIYLCSVEGEPNYGYTFGSGTRLTVV.

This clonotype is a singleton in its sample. CDR3: CSARRSRGVYEQYF. The CDR3 nucleotides are TGCAGTGCTAGAAGGAGCAGGGGAGTCTACGAGCAGTACTTC. The V and J genes are TRBV20-1 and TRBJ2-5; D perhaps matches TRBD1 (6 bases). The DNA matches TRBJ2-7 better at its end, which makes the J call doubtful. CDR1 is DFQATT and CDR2 is SNEGSKA in the germline V gene (reference sequence). The CDR3 is 14 amino acids.

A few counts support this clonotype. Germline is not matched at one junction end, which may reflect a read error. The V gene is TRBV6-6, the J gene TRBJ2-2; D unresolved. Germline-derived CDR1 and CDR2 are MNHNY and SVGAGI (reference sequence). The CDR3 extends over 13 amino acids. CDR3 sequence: CASSYPNSGELFF. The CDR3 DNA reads TGTGCCAGCAGTTACCCGAACAGCGGGGAGCTGTTTTTT.

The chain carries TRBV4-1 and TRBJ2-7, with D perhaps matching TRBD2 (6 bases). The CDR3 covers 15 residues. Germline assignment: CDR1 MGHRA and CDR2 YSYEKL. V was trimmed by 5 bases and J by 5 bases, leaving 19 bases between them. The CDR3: CASSSPAREAHEQYF. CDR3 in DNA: TGCGCCAGCAGCTCCCCAGCTAGGGAGGCCCACGAGCAGTACTTC.

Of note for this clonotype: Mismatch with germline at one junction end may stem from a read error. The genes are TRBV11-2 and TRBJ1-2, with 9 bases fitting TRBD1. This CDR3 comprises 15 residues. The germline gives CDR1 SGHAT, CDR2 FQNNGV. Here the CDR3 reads CASSLETGGNYGYIF. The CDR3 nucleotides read TGTGCCAGCAGCTTAGAGACAGGGGGTAACTATGGCTACATCTTC.

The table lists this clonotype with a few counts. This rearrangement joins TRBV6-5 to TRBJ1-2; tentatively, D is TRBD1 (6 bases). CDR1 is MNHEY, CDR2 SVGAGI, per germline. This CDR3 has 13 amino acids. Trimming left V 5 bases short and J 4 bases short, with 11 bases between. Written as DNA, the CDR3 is TGTGCCAGCAGTCAGGACAGAAGCTATGGCTACACCTTC. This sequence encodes CASSQDRSYGYTF.

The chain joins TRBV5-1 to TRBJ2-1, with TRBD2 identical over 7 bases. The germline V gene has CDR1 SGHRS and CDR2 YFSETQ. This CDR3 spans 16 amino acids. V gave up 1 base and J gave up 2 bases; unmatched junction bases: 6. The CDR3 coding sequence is TGCGCCAGCAGCTTGACCCCTGGGGGGGCCTACAATGAGCAGTTCTTC. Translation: CASSLTPGGAYNEQFF.

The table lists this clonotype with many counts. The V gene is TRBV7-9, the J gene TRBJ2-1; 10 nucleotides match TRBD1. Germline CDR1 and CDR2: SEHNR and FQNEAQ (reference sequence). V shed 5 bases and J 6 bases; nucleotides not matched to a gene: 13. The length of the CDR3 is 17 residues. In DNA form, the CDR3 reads TGTGCCAGCAGCCCCCGGGAGACAGGGGGCGAGGTCAATGAGCAGTTCTTC. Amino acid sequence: CASSPRETGGEVNEQFF.

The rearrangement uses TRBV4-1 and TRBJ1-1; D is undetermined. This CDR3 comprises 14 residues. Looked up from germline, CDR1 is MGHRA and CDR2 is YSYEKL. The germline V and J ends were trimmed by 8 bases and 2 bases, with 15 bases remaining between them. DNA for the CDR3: TGCGCCAGCGGTCTCTCCGGGGTCAACACTGAAGCTTTCTTT. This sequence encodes CASGLSGVNTEAFF.

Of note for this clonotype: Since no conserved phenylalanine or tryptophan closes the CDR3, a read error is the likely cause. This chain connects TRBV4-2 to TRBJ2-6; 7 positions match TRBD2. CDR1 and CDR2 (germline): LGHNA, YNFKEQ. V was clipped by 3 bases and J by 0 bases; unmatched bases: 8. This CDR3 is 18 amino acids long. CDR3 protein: CASSQRRAGTSGANVLTV. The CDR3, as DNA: TGTGCCAGCAGCCAGCGACGAGCGGGGACCTCTGGGGCCAACGTCCTGACTGTC.

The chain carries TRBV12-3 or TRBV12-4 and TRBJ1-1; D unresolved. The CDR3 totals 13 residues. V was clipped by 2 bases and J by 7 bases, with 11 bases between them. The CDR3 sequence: CASSLNSNVEAFF. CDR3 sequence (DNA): TGTGCCAGCAGTTTAAACAGTAACGTTGAAGCTTTCTTT.

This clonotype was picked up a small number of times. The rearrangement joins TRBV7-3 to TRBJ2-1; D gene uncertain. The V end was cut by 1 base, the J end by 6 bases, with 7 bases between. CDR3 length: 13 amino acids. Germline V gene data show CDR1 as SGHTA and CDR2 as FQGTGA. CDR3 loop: CASSLSGPNEQFF. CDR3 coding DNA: TGTGCCAGCAGCTTAAGTGGTCCCAATGAGCAGTTCTTC.

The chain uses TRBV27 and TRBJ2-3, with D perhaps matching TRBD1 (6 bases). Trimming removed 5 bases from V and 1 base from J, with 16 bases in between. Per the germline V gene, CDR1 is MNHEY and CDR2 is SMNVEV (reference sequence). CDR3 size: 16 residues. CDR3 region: CASSPQGRVRTDTQYF. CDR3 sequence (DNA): TGTGCCAGCAGTCCACAGGGTAGGGTACGCACAGATACGCAGTATTTT.

CDR3 sequence (DNA): TGTGCCAGCAGCCTCAGGTTGATTGAAGCTTTCTTT. This encodes CASSLRLIEAFF. The chain is built from TRBV5-5 and TRBJ1-1; D not certain. The CDR3 spans 12 residues. Trimming stripped 4 bases from V and 7 bases from J, with 11 bases between. Germline CDR1 is SGHKS and CDR2 is YYEKEE (reference sequence).